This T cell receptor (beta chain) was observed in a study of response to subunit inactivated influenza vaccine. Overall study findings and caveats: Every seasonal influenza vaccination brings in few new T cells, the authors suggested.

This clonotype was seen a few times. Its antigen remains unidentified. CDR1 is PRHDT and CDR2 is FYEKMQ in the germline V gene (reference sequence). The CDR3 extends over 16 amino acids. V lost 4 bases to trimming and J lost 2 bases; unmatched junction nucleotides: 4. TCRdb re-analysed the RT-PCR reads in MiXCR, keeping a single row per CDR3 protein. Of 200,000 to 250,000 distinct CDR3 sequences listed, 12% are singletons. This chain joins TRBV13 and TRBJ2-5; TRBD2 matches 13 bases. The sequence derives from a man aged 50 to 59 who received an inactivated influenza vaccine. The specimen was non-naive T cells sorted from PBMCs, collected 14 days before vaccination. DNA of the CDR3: TGTGCCAGCAGCTACAGGACTAGCGGGAGACAAGAGACCCAGTACTTC. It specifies CASSYRTSGRQETQYF.